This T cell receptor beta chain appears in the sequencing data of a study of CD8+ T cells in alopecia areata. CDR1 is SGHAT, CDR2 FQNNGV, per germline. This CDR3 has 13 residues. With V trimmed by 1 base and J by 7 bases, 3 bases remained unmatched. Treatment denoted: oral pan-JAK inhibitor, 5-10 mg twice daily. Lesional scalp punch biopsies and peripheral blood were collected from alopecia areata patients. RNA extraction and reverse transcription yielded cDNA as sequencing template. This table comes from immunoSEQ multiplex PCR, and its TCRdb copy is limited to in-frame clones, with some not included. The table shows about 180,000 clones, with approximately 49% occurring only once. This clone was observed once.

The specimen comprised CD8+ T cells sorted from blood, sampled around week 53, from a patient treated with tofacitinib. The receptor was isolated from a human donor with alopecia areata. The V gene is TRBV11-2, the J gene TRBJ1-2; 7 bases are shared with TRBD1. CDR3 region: CASSLVQGSGYTF. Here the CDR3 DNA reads TGTGCCAGCAGCTTAGTACAGGGGAGTGGCTACACCTTC.